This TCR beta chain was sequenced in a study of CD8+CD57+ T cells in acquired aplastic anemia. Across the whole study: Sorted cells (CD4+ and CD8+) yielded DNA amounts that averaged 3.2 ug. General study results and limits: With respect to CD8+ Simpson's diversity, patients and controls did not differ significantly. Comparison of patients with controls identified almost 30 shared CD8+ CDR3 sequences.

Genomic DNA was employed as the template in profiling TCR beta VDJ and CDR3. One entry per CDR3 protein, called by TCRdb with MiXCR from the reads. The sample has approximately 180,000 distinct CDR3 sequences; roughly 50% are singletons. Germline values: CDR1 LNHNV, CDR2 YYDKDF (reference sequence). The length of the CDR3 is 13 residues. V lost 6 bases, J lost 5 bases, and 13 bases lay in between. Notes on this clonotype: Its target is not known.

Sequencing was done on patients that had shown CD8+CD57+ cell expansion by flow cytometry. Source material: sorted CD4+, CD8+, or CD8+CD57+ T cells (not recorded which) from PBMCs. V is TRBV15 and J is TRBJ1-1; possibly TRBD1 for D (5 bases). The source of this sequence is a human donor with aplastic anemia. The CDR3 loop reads CATSRTQGTEAFF. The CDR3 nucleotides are TGTGCCACCAGTAGAACTCAGGGAACTGAAGCTTTCTTT. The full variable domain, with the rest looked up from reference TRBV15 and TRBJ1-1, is DAMVIQNPRYQVTQFGKPVTLSCSQTLNHNVMYWYQQKSSQAPKLLFHYYDKDFNNEADTPDNFQSRRPNTSFCFLDIRSPGLGDTAMYLCATSRTQGTEAFFGQGTRLTVV.